This record concerns one T cell receptor (beta chain) sequence. Sequencing used immunoSEQ multiplex PCR; TCRdb keeps in-frame clones, though not all of them. This sample has about 230,000 clones, with approximately 84% found just once. In terms of age and location, participants ranged from roughly 18 to 100 years and lived in approximately 24 US areas. Participants' own reports of clinical history determined their cohort assignment. This entry comes from a study of blood T cell repertoires in COVID-19. Across the whole study: Samples came from the United States, Italy and Spain, spanning acute and convalescent COVID-19. From T cells, B-cell-depleted T cells, or PBMCs came the material, which was cDNA or gDNA.

V was trimmed by 3 bases and J by 9 bases, leaving 12 bases between them. The CDR3 sequence is 14 residues long. Germline-derived CDR1 and CDR2 are PRHDT and FYEKMQ (reference sequence). Sequencing was carried out using PBMCs or T cells enriched from blood (not recorded which). The V gene is TRBV13, the J gene TRBJ1-6; maybe TRBD1 (5 bases). This sequence was found in a man in his 60s who had recovered from COVID-19. CDR3 sequence: CASSFGTRGSPLHF. CDR3 nucleotide sequence: TGTGCCAGCAGCTTTGGGACTCGAGGTTCACCCCTCCACTTT.